The entry that follows covers one TCR beta chain sequence. What it binds is unknown. Germline CDR1 and CDR2: SGHVS and FNYEAQ. This CDR3 has 16 amino acids. Unmatched junction bases numbered 5, after V lost 1 base and J lost 3 bases. These data are taken from a study of graft-versus-host responses after intestinal transplantation. Overall study context: Among the recipients, transplants were multivisceral, liver-intestinal, or isolated intestinal.

Study-level findings and limits: Maximum circulating GvH clone levels tracked with early post-transplant HvG decreases. Investigators detected GvH clones in recipient marrow, with some emerging earlier in ileum or blood.

Produced via immunoSEQ multiplex PCR; TCRdb's table is partial and in-frame only. This table has approximately 99,000 clones, 75% to 95% appearing once. The sequence was collected from a human donor who was the organ donor for an intestinal transplant. The gene calls are TRBV7-6 and TRBJ2-3; 9 nucleotides agree with TRBD2. The sample in question was unstimulated CD4+ T cells sorted from spleen or lymph node cells, obtained before transplant. The CDR3 loop is CASSLGAGGPTDTQYF. Here the CDR3 DNA reads TGTGCCAGCAGCTTAGGGGCGGGGGGGCCTACAGATACGCAGTATTTT. Looking up the rest from reference TRBV7-6 and TRBJ2-3 gives the full variable domain: GAGVSQSPRYKVTKRGQDVALRCDPISGHVSLYWYRQALGQGPEFLTYFNYEAQQDKSGLPNDRFSAERPEGSISTLTIQRTEQRDSAMYRCASSLGAGGPTDTQYFGPGTRLTVL.